Listed below are T cell receptor beta chains from one sample, sequenced in a study of OX40 agonist ivuxolimab in advanced cancers. The data were produced by immunoSEQ multiplex PCR, yet TCRdb's version contains in-frame clones alone and is incomplete. The table includes roughly 74,000 clones, 90% to 95% detected once. The sequencing here drew on CD4+ or CD8+ T cells sorted from blood, taken in a trial of the OX40 agonist ivuxolimab. The receptors were sampled from an adult with an advanced solid tumor such as melanoma, head and neck, liver or kidney cancer. Both conserved end residues are part of each CDR3. D genes are given only for firm matches. Expanded clones are given a class, and other clones once, few, many or no size at all.

D,size,V,J,DNA,CDR3
-,once,TRBV7-6,TRBJ2-7,TGTGCCAGCACCCCACGGGGCTCCTACGAGCAGTACTTC,CASTPRGSYEQYF
TRBD2,-,TRBV7-2,TRBJ2-1,TGTGCCAGCAGCTTAGCGGTTAGCGGGGGGGCCGGTTACAATGAGCAGTTCTTC,CASSLAVSGGAGYNEQFF
-,-,TRBV7-2,TRBJ1-2,TGTGCCAGCAGCTTAGCTTGGGGCCATGGCTACACCTTC,CASSLAWGHGYTF
TRBD1,-,TRBV19,TRBJ1-2,TGTGCCAGTAGTTTCCCCTCCACAGGGGAGGACTATGGCTACACCTTC,CASSFPSTGEDYGYTF
-,-,TRBV29-1,TRBJ2-6,TGCAGCGTTATGAGCTCTGGGGCCAACGTCCTGACTTTC,CSVMSSGANVLTF
-,-,TRBV15,TRBJ1-1,TGTGCCACCAGCAGAGAGGGAACGGGGCGGGGGGCTTTCTTT,CATSREGTGRGAFF
-,-,TRBV10-1,TRBJ2-7,TGCGCCAGCAGTGAGTCCGGGTCAGGGGACGAGCAGTACTTC,CASSESGSGDEQYF
-,-,TRBV7-2,TRBJ2-7,TGTGCCAGCAGCTTAGTGGGGGGGGCGGCCTACGAGCAGTACTTC,CASSLVGGAAYEQYF
-,-,TRBV5-1,TRBJ2-3,TGCGCCAGCAGCTTGGGGGAGGACAGCTCTAGCACAGATACGCAGTATTTT,CASSLGEDSSSTDTQYF
-,-,TRBV5-1,TRBJ2-7,TGCGCCAGCAGCGGGTCGATCGACTACGAGCAGTACTTC,CASSGSIDYEQYF
-,-,TRBV4-1,TRBJ1-5,TGCGCCAGCAGCCAAGATAGGGACCGGAGGAACCAGCCCCAGCATTTT,CASSQDRDRRNQPQHF
TRBD1,-,TRBV28,TRBJ1-1,TGTGCCAGCAGTGGACAGGGGGCCACTGAAGCTTTCTTT,CASSGQGATEAFF
-,-,TRBV4-1,TRBJ2-1,TGCGCCAGCAGCTTTCGCCCCGTCAGGGAGGATGAGCAGTTCTTC,CASSFRPVREDEQFF
TRBD1,-,TRBV29-1,TRBJ2-2,TGCAGCGTTGAAGAACAGGGCAGGGGGACCGGGGAGCTGTTTTTT,CSVEEQGRGTGELFF
-,-,TRBV9,TRBJ2-1,TGTGCCAGCAGCGTCGGGACTGAGCAGTTCTTC,CASSVGTEQFF
-,-,TRBV7-3,TRBJ1-1,TGTGCCAGCAGCTTATACAGGAACACTGAAGCTTTCTTT,CASSLYRNTEAFF
-,few,TRBV5-4,TRBJ2-7,TGTGCCAGCAGCTTTAGCTCCTACGAGCAGTACTTC,CASSFSSYEQYF
TRBD1,-,TRBV4-3,TRBJ1-2,TGCGCCAGCAGCCCGGACAGGGGGGCCTATGGCTACACCTTC,CASSPDRGAYGYTF
TRBD2,-,TRBV11-2,TRBJ2-5,TGTGCCAGCAGCGAGGGGACTAGCGGGGGCCCAGTACAAGAGACCCAGTACTTC,CASSEGTSGGPVQETQYF
TRBD1,-,TRBV29-1,TRBJ2-3,TGCAGCGTTGAGGGAGGACAGGGGAAGTATTTT,CSVEGGQGKYF
-,-,TRBV4-3,TRBJ2-1,TGCGCCAGCAGCCAAGGTGTGGGGGGTAATGAGCAGTTCTTC,CASSQGVGGNEQFF
-,-,TRBV18,TRBJ2-3,TGTGCCAGCTCACTTAGCCCCGTCGAGGGGGCGCAGTATTTT,CASSLSPVEGAQYF
-,-,TRBV6-4,TRBJ1-1,TGTGCCAGCAGTGAAACCTACGGGAACACTGAAGCTTTCTTT,CASSETYGNTEAFF
TRBD1,-,TRBV2,TRBJ1-5,TGTGCCAGCAGTGAGCCGGGACAGACGAATCAGCCCCAGCATTTT,CASSEPGQTNQPQHF
-,-,TRBV23-1,TRBJ2-7,TGCGCCAGCAGTCAAGACCGGGCTCTCGTATCCTACGAGCAGTACTTC,CASSQDRALVSYEQYF
-,-,TRBV7-9,TRBJ2-3,TGTGCCAGCAGCTTAGAAAGCACAGATACGCAGTATTTT,CASSLESTDTQYF
-,once,TRBV27,TRBJ1-2,TGTGCCAGCAGTTGGGGCGGCAAGACATATGGCTACACCTTC,CASSWGGKTYGYTF
TRBD1,-,TRBV5-6,TRBJ2-7,TGTGCCAGCAGCGCAGGGACAGGGGCCCTCTACGAGCAGTACTTC,CASSAGTGALYEQYF
-,-,TRBV4-3,TRBJ2-7,TGCGCCAGCAGCCAAGGGTCCGAGAGGCTTCACGAGCAGTACTTC,CASSQGSERLHEQYF
TRBD2,once,TRBV4-3,TRBJ2-7,TGCGCCAGCAGCCAAGTCCAAGGGAGGGGCGCCGAGCAGTACTTC,CASSQVQGRGAEQYF
-,-,TRBV7-6,TRBJ2-1,TGTGCCAGCCAACAGGAAAGCTCCTACAATGAGCAGTTCTTC,CASQQESSYNEQFF
-,-,TRBV6-5,TRBJ1-1,TGTGCCAGCAGTCCGGGACGGCAGAACACTGAAGCTTTCTTT,CASSPGRQNTEAFF
TRBD2,-,TRBV11-1,TRBJ2-7,TGTGCCAGCAGCTTAGCCCCCCTGACTAGCGGGAGTACCTACGAGCAGTACTTC,CASSLAPLTSGSTYEQYF
-,-,TRBV30,TRBJ2-3,TGTGCCTGGAGTGTTGAACCCGCGCAGTATTTT,CAWSVEPAQYF
TRBD2,once,TRBV9,TRBJ2-7,TGTGCCAGCAGCCCCTCCCGGATAGCGGGGCGTTACGAGCAGTACTTC,CASSPSRIAGRYEQYF
-,-,TRBV13,TRBJ1-1,TGTGCCAGCAGCGCTCTCGGCGTTGAAGCTTTCTTT,CASSALGVEAFF
TRBD1,-,TRBV28,TRBJ1-1,TGTGCCAGCAGACGGGGACAGGGGCAGAACACTGAAGCTTTCTTT,CASRRGQGQNTEAFF